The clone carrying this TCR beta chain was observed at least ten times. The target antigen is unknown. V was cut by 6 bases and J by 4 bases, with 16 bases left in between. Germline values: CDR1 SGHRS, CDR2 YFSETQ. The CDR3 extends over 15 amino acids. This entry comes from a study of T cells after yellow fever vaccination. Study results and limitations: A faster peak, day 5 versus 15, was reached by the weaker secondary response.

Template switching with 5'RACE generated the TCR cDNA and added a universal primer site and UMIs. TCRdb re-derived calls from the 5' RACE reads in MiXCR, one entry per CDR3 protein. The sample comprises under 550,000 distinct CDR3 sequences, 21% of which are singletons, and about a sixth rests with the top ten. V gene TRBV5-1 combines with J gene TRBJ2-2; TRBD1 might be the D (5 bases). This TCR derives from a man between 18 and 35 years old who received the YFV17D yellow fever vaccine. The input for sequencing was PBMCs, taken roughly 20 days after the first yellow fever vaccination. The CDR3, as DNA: TGCGCCAGCATGGATGGAGTTGGGGCCACCGGGGAGCTGTTTTTT. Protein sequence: CASMDGVGATGELFF.